Below, 23 T cell receptor beta chains from the same sample are listed, as sequenced in a study of vaccination and CD4 T cells after COVID-19. The Oncomine TCR Beta short-read assay generated sequence data from the DNA of cultured CD4+ T cells. From the PCR reads, TCRdb called clonotypes with MiXCR, one entry per CDR3 protein. The sample lists roughly 14,000 distinct CDR3 sequences, roughly 58% seen once, with about 8.1% in the top ten. The treatment was: approximately nine-day PBMC culture with coronavirus spike peptide pools or control peptides (ViraFEST assay). The antigens for these receptors are not known. Here the sequenced sample was CD4+ T cells from blood, cultured in vitro, taken before SARS-CoV-2 vaccination. These receptors originate from a human donor who had recovered from COVID-19.

The CDR3 here is CASSYVGGQDSPLHF. The CDR3 DNA reads TGTGCCAGCAGTTACGTGGGGGGTCAGGATTCACCCCTCCACTTT. The chain combines TRBV27 with TRBJ1-6; tentative D call: TRBD1 (5 bases). Germline V gives CDR1 MNHEY, CDR2 SMNVEV (reference sequence). Trimming left V 4 bases short and J 8 bases short, with 15 bases between. This CDR3 is built from 15 residues.

V usage is TRBV7-2 and J usage is TRBJ1-2; D remains ambiguous. There are 13 residues in the CDR3. Germline CDR1 and CDR2: SGHTA and FQGNSA. With 5 bases removed from V and 2 bases from J, the gap between germline ends came to 9 bases. CDR3 loop: CASSEGMNYGYTF. CDR3 sequence (DNA): TGTGCCAGCAGCGAAGGGATGAACTATGGCTACACCTTC. The full variable domain, with the rest looked up from reference TRBV7-2 and TRBJ1-2, is GAGVSQSPSNKVTEKGKDVELRCDPISGHTALYWYRQSLGQGLEFLIYFQGNSAPDKSGLPSDRFSAERTGGSVSTLTIQRTQQEDSAVYLCASSEGMNYGYTFGSGTRLTVV.

This clonotype has just a few counts. This chain uses TRBV20-1 with TRBJ1-6, with D possibly TRBD1 on 5 matching bases. The germline V gene encodes CDR1 DFQATT and CDR2 SNEGSKA (reference sequence). With 0 bases removed from V and 0 bases from J, the gap between germline ends came to 12 bases. The CDR3 contains 17 residues. The CDR3 here is CSARDQGRSSYNSPLHF. In nucleotides, the CDR3 is TGCAGTGCTAGAGACCAGGGCAGAAGCTCCTATAATTCACCCCTCCACTTT.

The chain joins TRBV6-5 to TRBJ2-3; D is tentatively TRBD1 or TRBD2 (5 bases each). Deletions cut 1 base from V and 1 base from J, with 9 bases between. Germline CDR1 and CDR2: MNHEY and SVGAGI. CDR3 length: 15 residues. The chain's CDR3 is CASSYWRGGTDTQYF. In nucleotides, the CDR3 is TGTGCCAGCAGTTACTGGAGAGGGGGCACAGATACGCAGTATTTT.

The chain combines TRBV20-1 with TRBJ1-2; D unclear. The CDR3 contains 13 residues. Trimming cost V 1 base and J 5 bases, with 11 bases left between them. Germline CDR1 and CDR2: DFQATT and SNEGSKA (reference sequence). The CDR3 is CSARADTRYGYTF. The CDR3 bases are TGCAGTGCTAGAGCAGACACAAGGTATGGCTACACCTTC.

This clonotype came up a few times. The chain is built from TRBV15 and TRBJ1-1, with a weak D call TRBD1 (6 bases). This CDR3 contains 13 residues. Germline assignment: CDR1 LNHNV and CDR2 YYDKDF (reference sequence). Trimming removed 0 bases at V and 8 bases at J, with 10 bases between. The CDR3 protein is CATSRDRGREAFF. CDR3 sequence (DNA): TGTGCCACCAGCAGAGATCGGGGGCGGGAAGCTTTCTTT.

This clonotype was picked up a small number of times. The chain joins TRBV6-5 to TRBJ2-7; unclear D gene. Trimming took off 2 bases at V and 5 bases at J, with 4 bases between the two ends. This CDR3 has 11 residues. Per the germline V gene, CDR1 is MNHEY and CDR2 is SVGAGI. CDR3 loop: CASSYRHEQYF. CDR3 sequence (DNA): TGTGCCAGCAGTTACCGCCACGAGCAGTACTTC.

This clonotype was recorded once. This chain links TRBV7-9 with TRBJ1-2, with D unclear. CDR1 is SEHNR, CDR2 FQNEAQ, per germline (reference sequence). Between the trimmed V and J ends, which lost 6 bases and 9 bases, there was a span of 17 bases. The CDR3 is 13 amino acids. The DNA for the CDR3 is TGTGCCAGCAGTACCACGACGGATTCGCGCTACACCTTC. Its protein is CASSTTTDSRYTF.

This clonotype was found once. The chain combines TRBV6-1 with TRBJ2-7; D possibly matches TRBD1 or TRBD2 (5 bases each). V lost 10 bases to trimming and J lost 0 bases, with 19 bases between them. The CDR3 runs 15 residues. Germline V CDR1 and CDR2: MNHNS, SASEGT. CDR3 loop: CATLGIRGLSYEQYF. The CDR3, as DNA: TGTGCCACGCTAGGAATCCGGGGCCTCTCCTACGAGCAGTACTTC.

V gene TRBV6-2 or TRBV6-3 combines with J gene TRBJ2-1, with D unclear. The CDR3 runs 13 residues. The germline V and J ends were trimmed by 3 bases and 7 bases, with 10 bases remaining between them. The V gene's germline CDR1 is MNHEY and CDR2 SVGEGT. The CDR3 bases are TGTGCCAGCAGTTATCGTTGGGGAAATGAGCAGTTCTTC. This codes for CASSYRWGNEQFF.

This clonotype was observed once. The chain carries TRBV20-1 and TRBJ1-1; possibly TRBD1 for D (5 bases). V lost 1 base to trimming and J lost 8 bases, with 11 bases between them. This CDR3 comprises 12 residues. Germline CDR1 reads DFQATT; CDR2 reads SNEGSKA (reference sequence). In DNA, the CDR3 is TGCAGTGCTAGAGTTGGGGCGGCCGAAGCTTTCTTT. It yields the protein CSARVGAAEAFF.

The V gene is TRBV7-9, the J gene TRBJ2-2, with D possibly being TRBD1 (6 bases). CDR1 and CDR2 from the germline V gene are SEHNR and FQNEAQ (reference sequence). V lost 6 bases to trimming and J lost 10 bases, with 18 bases between them. This CDR3 region has 14 residues. CDR3 protein: CASRPGHSEAELFF. The CDR3 nucleotides read TGTGCCAGCAGACCGGGACACTCTGAGGCGGAGCTGTTTTTT.

This clonotype turned up a few times. The chain employs TRBV20-1 and TRBJ2-5; 8 nucleotides line up with TRBD2. This CDR3 comprises 16 residues. Looked up from germline, CDR1 is DFQATT and CDR2 is SNEGSKA (reference sequence). V trimming: 3 bases; J trimming: 1 base; junction bases outside the gene matches: 10. The CDR3 nucleotides read TGCAGTGCTAGTGGGGTGGGCGGGAGGACCCAAGAGACCCAGTACTTC. Translated: CSASGVGGRTQETQYF.

This rearrangement joins TRBV11-3 to TRBJ1-2; D is undetermined. This CDR3 is built from 16 residues. CDR1 is SGHNT and CDR2 is YENEEA in the germline V gene. The ends were cut back, 0 bases at V and 2 bases at J, with 13 bases in the middle. CDR3 DNA: TGTGCCAGCAGCTTAGAGGGGAGAAGTGGCAACTATGGCTACACCTTC. This translates into CASSLEGRSGNYGYTF.

The chain couples TRBV6-1 to TRBJ1-1, with no clear D. The germline V and J ends were trimmed by 7 bases and 0 bases, with 9 bases remaining between them. Germline V gene sequence: CDR1 MNHNS, CDR2 SASEGT. CDR3 length: 13 amino acids. As DNA, the CDR3 is TGTGCCAGCACGGAAACAGTGAACACTGAAGCTTTCTTT. Its translation is CASTETVNTEAFF.

V usage is TRBV11-2 and J usage is TRBJ1-1; D gene uncertain. V was shortened by 5 bases and J by 1 base, with 17 bases between the two germline ends. The CDR3 contains 16 residues. Germline values: CDR1 SGHAT, CDR2 FQNNGV. CDR3 sequence: CASSDPGSLGNTEAFF. CDR3 DNA sequence: TGTGCCAGCAGCGACCCGGGCTCCCTGGGGAACACTGAAGCTTTCTTT.

This clonotype has a handful of counts. This chain connects TRBV6-2 or TRBV6-3 to TRBJ2-5; TRBD2 matches 8 bases. In germline, CDR1 is MNHEY, CDR2 SVGEGT. Trimming took 5 bases from V and 5 from J; bases not matched to a gene: 13. The CDR3 is made up of 16 amino acids. The CDR3 loop reads CASSPGTRNVGETQYF. As DNA, the CDR3 is TGTGCCAGCAGTCCGGGGACTAGAAATGTGGGGGAGACCCAGTACTTC.

This clonotype was detected once. The V call is TRBV12-3 or TRBV12-4, the J call TRBJ2-5; D may be TRBD2 (7 bases). Trimming took off 1 base at V and 4 bases at J, with 16 bases between the two ends. The CDR3 consists of 16 residues. The CDR3: CASSLGGGALGETQYF. The CDR3 DNA reads as TGTGCCAGCAGTTTAGGTGGGGGGGCCCTCGGAGAGACCCAGTACTTC.

This clonotype was seen just once. V usage is TRBV11-3 and J usage is TRBJ2-3; tentatively, D is TRBD1 or TRBD2 (5 bases each). The germline V gene has CDR1 SGHNT and CDR2 YENEEA. V was shortened by 5 bases and J by 1 base, with 16 bases between the two germline ends. The CDR3 has 16 residues. CDR3 coding DNA: TGTGCCAGCAGCCCGGGCGAGGGGAGACGCACAGATACGCAGTATTTT. This encodes CASSPGEGRRTDTQYF.

This rearrangement joins TRBV27 to TRBJ2-7, with D tentatively TRBD1 (6 bases). V was shortened by 6 bases and J by 3 bases, with 15 bases between the two germline ends. The length of the CDR3 is 14 residues. Germline assignment: CDR1 MNHEY and CDR2 SMNVEV (reference sequence). CDR3: CASRSLRGIYEQYF. The CDR3 DNA follows: TGTGCCAGCAGATCTCTCAGGGGAATCTACGAGCAGTACTTC.

V usage is TRBV20-1 and J usage is TRBJ1-5; 8 bases line up with TRBD1. V lost 3 bases to trimming and J lost 6 bases; unmatched junction nucleotides: 4. This CDR3 has 13 amino acids. Germline V gene sequence: CDR1 DFQATT, CDR2 SNEGSKA (reference sequence). CDR3 loop: CSARGQVGQPQHF. CDR3 nucleotides: TGCAGTGCTAGGGGACAGGTCGGTCAGCCCCAGCATTTT.

In its sample, this clonotype was seen a few times. The rearrangement uses TRBV7-9 and TRBJ2-3; the match to TRBD1 covers 7 bases. J was trimmed by 2 bases and V by 5 bases; bases with no gene match: 4. Germline CDR1 and CDR2: SEHNR and FQNEAQ (reference sequence). This CDR3 has 14 amino acids. The CDR3 region is CASSPGTDTDTQYF. The CDR3 DNA reads TGTGCCAGCAGCCCCGGGACAGACACAGATACGCAGTATTTT.

This clonotype occurred a few times. The chain is built from TRBV15 and TRBJ1-5; D remains unclear. The CDR3 runs to 14 residues. With 1 base removed from V and 4 bases from J, the gap between germline ends came to 8 bases. CDR1 and CDR2 from the germline V gene are LNHNV and YYDKDF (reference sequence). The CDR3 DNA sequence: TGTGCCACCAGCAGAGGGGGTTGGAATCAGCCCCAGCATTTT. It is translated as CATSRGGWNQPQHF.